These 32 T cell receptor beta chains originate from one sample sequenced in a study of PD-1 blockade in classical Hodgkin lymphoma. Time point denoted: newly diagnosed, previously untreated cHL patient sample. Assay used: immunoSEQ multiplex PCR; TCRdb lists only in-frame clones, some missing. This table holds about 46,000 clones, roughly 93% found once. Sequencing input: peripheral blood mononuclear cells (PBMCs). These receptors were obtained from a human donor with classical Hodgkin lymphoma.

CDR3: CASSDEGNSPLHF. CDR3 sequence (DNA): TGTGCCAGTAGCGATGAGGGGAATTCACCCCTCCACTTT. This sequence joins TRBV19 and TRBJ1-6; tentatively, D is TRBD1 (5 bases). V gave up 6 bases and J gave up 7 bases, with 10 bases separating them. The CDR3 length is 13 residues. Germline V gives CDR1 LNHDA, CDR2 SQIVND (reference sequence). The whole variable domain, filled in from reference TRBV19 and TRBJ1-6, reads DGGITQSPKYLFRKEGQNVTLSCEQNLNHDAMYWYRQDPGQGLRLIYYSQIVNDFQKGDIAEGYSVSREKKESFPLTVTSAQKNPTAFYLCASSDEGNSPLHFGNGTRLTVT.

The V and J genes are TRBV28 and TRBJ2-1; perhaps TRBD2 as D (5 bases). V was trimmed by 5 bases and J by 0 bases, leaving 14 bases between them. This CDR3 contains 16 residues. Per the germline V gene, CDR1 is MDHEN and CDR2 is SYDVKM. CDR3 DNA sequence: TGTGCCAGCAGTGGGAGTAGAGCCAGCTCCTACAATGAGCAGTTCTTC. Protein product: CASSGSRASSYNEQFF.

The CDR3 spells CASSREASSSYNEQFF. CDR3 nucleotides: TGTGCCAGCAGCCGCGAGGCCTCGAGCTCCTACAATGAGCAGTTCTTC. The rearrangement joins TRBV7-2 to TRBJ2-1; D not certain. Germline loops: CDR1 SGHTA, CDR2 FQGNSA. V was clipped by 5 bases and J by 0 bases, with 14 bases between them. The CDR3 spans 16 residues.

The genes are TRBV11-3 and TRBJ2-5; no firm D call. Germline assignment: CDR1 SGHNT and CDR2 YENEEA. CDR3 length: 14 amino acids. Trimming stripped 1 base from V and 2 bases from J, with 8 bases between. Here the CDR3 reads CASSLVGRQETQYF. CDR3 sequence (DNA): TGTGCCAGCAGCTTAGTCGGCAGGCAAGAGACCCAGTACTTC.

The chain carries TRBV11-2 and TRBJ1-2; 7 positions match TRBD1. CDR1 and CDR2 (germline): SGHAT, FQNNGV. The J segment lost 5 bases and the V segment lost 5 bases, leaving 14 bases of the junction unmatched. The CDR3 spans 16 residues. CDR3 residues: CASSQNAQGGTYGYTF. The CDR3 DNA reads as TGTGCCAGCAGCCAAAATGCTCAGGGGGGAACTTATGGCTACACCTTC.

CDR3 in DNA: TGTGCCAGCAGCCCCTGGACAGGGGGCCAAGAGACCCAGTACTTC. It codes for CASSPWTGGQETQYF. This chain joins TRBV7-9 and TRBJ2-5, with 10 bases that match TRBD1. The V gene's germline CDR1 is SEHNR and CDR2 FQNEAQ (reference sequence). The CDR3 contains 15 residues. Trimming at V came to 5 bases and at J to 1 base, leaving 4 bases not matched to a gene.

This sequence joins TRBV5-4 and TRBJ2-5; the match to TRBD2 covers 15 bases. From germline, CDR1 is SGHNT and CDR2 YYREEE (reference sequence). V gave up 0 bases and J gave up 5 bases; unmatched junction bases: 5. CDR3 length: 17 amino acids. CDR3 in amino acids: CASSLAEGLAGGETQYF. For the CDR3, the DNA is TGTGCCAGCAGCTTGGCCGAGGGACTAGCGGGAGGTGAGACCCAGTACTTC.

V and J are TRBV11-3 and TRBJ2-4; 11 bases map to TRBD2. The germline CDR1 and CDR2 sequences are SGHNT and YENEEA. CDR3 length: 15 residues. The junction had 6 bases not matched to a gene; V was cut back by 5 bases and J by 6 bases. The CDR3 reads CASSPWTSGRNIQYF. The CDR3 region has the DNA TGTGCCAGCAGCCCCTGGACTAGCGGGCGAAACATTCAGTACTTC.

This clone was detected only a few times. The rearrangement uses TRBV9 and TRBJ2-3; TRBD2 matches 8 bases. In germline, CDR1 is SGDLS, CDR2 YYNGEE. V lost 0 bases to trimming and J lost 0 bases; unmatched junction nucleotides: 6. The CDR3 is 17 amino acids. This CDR3 reads CASSVAGGPRSTDTQYF. CDR3 nucleotides: TGTGCCAGCAGCGTAGCGGGAGGGCCACGGAGCACAGATACGCAGTATTTT.

CDR3 in DNA: TGTGCCAGCAGCTTATTAGCGGGCTTCTACGAGCAGTACGTC. Its translation is CASSLLAGFYEQYV. The chain links TRBV11-3 to TRBJ2-7, with 7 bases fitting TRBD2. CDR3 length equals 14 residues. CDR1 and CDR2 from the germline V gene are SGHNT and YENEEA. V was pared by 2 bases and J by 3 bases, with 4 bases of the junction left unmatched.

V and J are TRBV6-5 and TRBJ2-1; TRBD2 is a possible D gene (5 bases). The germline V and J ends were trimmed by 6 bases and 4 bases, with 16 bases remaining between them. The CDR3 runs to 15 residues. In germline, CDR1 is MNHEY, CDR2 SVGAGI. As DNA, the CDR3 is TGTGCCAGCAGATACGACCGGGGAGCTTACAATGAGCAGTTCTTC. Translation gives CASRYDRGAYNEQFF.

This clone was counted a single time. The chain recombines TRBV7-9 with TRBJ2-7, with D hard to call. Germline V gene data show CDR1 as SEHNR and CDR2 as FQNEAQ (reference sequence). V was shortened by 10 bases and J by 6 bases, with 16 bases between the two germline ends. This CDR3 spans 12 amino acids. DNA of the CDR3: TGTGCCACTCGGACGGGCTCCGGCGAGCAGTACTTC. Translated, it gives CATRTGSGEQYF.

The chain couples TRBV25-1 to TRBJ2-3; D possibly matches TRBD1 or TRBD2 (5 bases each). Per the germline V gene, CDR1 is MGHDK and CDR2 is SYGVNS. The CDR3 extends over 16 amino acids. V lost 5 bases and J lost 1, with 16 bases in between. CDR3 amino acids: CASSSSLGAGTDTQYF. CDR3 DNA sequence: TGTGCCAGCAGTTCGTCCCTCGGGGCAGGCACAGATACGCAGTATTTT.

V usage is TRBV29-1 and J usage is TRBJ2-7, with 7 bases identical to TRBD2. The CDR3 is 11 amino acids. CDR1 and CDR2 (germline): SQVTM, ANQGSEA. Germline trimming cut 6 bases from V and 6 bases from J; bases unmatched to any gene: 5. CDR3 sequence reads: CSVGTIPEQYF. The CDR3 DNA is TGCAGCGTGGGGACTATTCCCGAGCAGTACTTC.

CDR3 bases: TGTGCCAGCAGCTACGAGGGACAGGGCACTGGCTACACCTTC. Translating gives CASSYEGQGTGYTF. This rearrangement joins TRBV11-2 to TRBJ1-2, with TRBD1 matching 9 bases. Germline assignment: CDR1 SGHAT and CDR2 FQNNGV. The CDR3 spans 14 residues. V dropped 4 bases and J dropped 7; count of bases not matched to a gene: 7.

This chain links TRBV7-3 with TRBJ2-2; D not resolved. Germline V gene lookup returns CDR1 SGHTA and CDR2 FQGTGA. Trimming cost V 5 bases and J 8 bases, with 15 bases left between them. The CDR3 is made up of 14 amino acids. The CDR3 loop reads CASSPDPRRGELFF. The CDR3 nucleotides read TGTGCCAGCAGCCCCGACCCCCGAAGGGGGGAGCTGTTTTTT.

The CDR3 sequence: CASSPHRDIDTGELFF. As DNA, the CDR3 is TGTGCCAGCTCACCACACCGGGACATCGACACCGGGGAGCTGTTTTTT. The V and J genes are TRBV18 and TRBJ2-2; tentatively, D is TRBD1 (6 bases). The CDR3 extends over 16 amino acids. Looked up from germline, CDR1 is KGHSH and CDR2 is LQKENI. The V end lost 1 base, the J end lost 3 bases, and 12 bases lay between the germline ends.

The chain is built from TRBV5-5 and TRBJ1-2; 7 bases line up with TRBD1. Germline loops: CDR1 SGHKS, CDR2 YYEKEE (reference sequence). The trim removed 2 bases at V and 4 bases at J, leaving 8 bases unmatched. This CDR3 is 15 amino acids long. This chain's CDR3 is CASSLPPGQTYGYTF. The CDR3 DNA follows: TGTGCCAGCAGCTTACCCCCGGGACAGACCTATGGCTACACCTTC.

The chain recombines TRBV2 with TRBJ2-1; 9 nucleotides agree with TRBD2. V dropped 7 bases and J dropped 0; count of bases not matched to a gene: 4. CDR3 length: 15 residues. CDR1 and CDR2 from the germline V gene are SNHLY and FYNNEI. The CDR3 sequence: CASNEREDSYNEQFF. The CDR3 DNA sequence: TGTGCCAGCAACGAGCGGGAGGACTCCTACAATGAGCAGTTCTTC.

The chain is built from TRBV6-1 and TRBJ1-2; D call uncertain. CDR1 is MNHNS and CDR2 is SASEGT in the germline V gene. Trimming removed 1 base at V and 6 bases at J, with 12 bases between. CDR3 length: 14 residues. The CDR3 reads CASSEDGPWHGYTF. The DNA of the CDR3 is TGTGCCAGCAGTGAAGATGGACCCTGGCATGGCTACACCTTC.

This clone showed up just once. The chain links TRBV6-6 to TRBJ2-1; possibly TRBD2 for D (6 bases). V gave up 2 bases and J gave up 8 bases, with 10 bases separating them. Germline V gene data show CDR1 as MNHNY and CDR2 as SVGAGI (reference sequence). The length of the CDR3 is 13 residues. The DNA for the CDR3 is TGTGCCAGCAGTTACGGCGGGGCTCATGAGCAGTTCTTC. It yields the protein CASSYGGAHEQFF.

V is TRBV9 and J is TRBJ2-4; 11 bases are shared with TRBD2. This CDR3 comprises 15 residues. Germline CDR1 reads SGDLS; CDR2 reads YYNGEE. After removal of 0 bases from V and 6 bases from J, the junction contained 2 bases not matched to a gene. Here the CDR3 reads CASSVGTSGGNIQYF. CDR3 in DNA: TGTGCCAGCAGCGTAGGAACTAGCGGGGGAAACATTCAGTACTTC.

The V and J genes are TRBV28 and TRBJ1-2; D unclear. Per germline, CDR1 MDHEN and CDR2 SYDVKM. V dropped 3 bases and J dropped 4 bases, with 9 bases sitting between them. CDR3 size: 13 residues. The CDR3 region is CASSFRISYGYTF. The CDR3 DNA follows: TGTGCCAGCAGTTTTCGAATCTCCTATGGCTACACCTTC.

The rearrangement uses TRBV6-6 and TRBJ2-1, with 8 bases identical to TRBD2. This CDR3 region has 13 residues. J gave up 4 bases and V 7 bases, and 3 bases lay outside the gene matches. Per the germline V gene, CDR1 is MNHNY and CDR2 is SVGAGI (reference sequence). CDR3 sequence: CASTSGSYNEQFF. For the CDR3, the DNA is TGTGCCAGCACCAGCGGGAGTTACAATGAGCAGTTCTTC.

On this clone itself: The junction differs from germline at one of its ends, possibly a read error. The chain is built from TRBV27 and TRBJ2-2; D is ambiguous. The CDR3 is 15 amino acids. CDR1 and CDR2 (germline): MNHEY, SMNVEV (reference sequence). The CDR3 bases are TGTGCCAGCAGGTTATCCCGGGCCCACCCCGGGGAGCTGTTTTTT. Its protein is CASRLSRAHPGELFF.

V gene TRBV7-3 combines with J gene TRBJ1-1; weak D call: TRBD1 (5 bases). The V end was cut by 3 bases, the J end by 7 bases, with 12 bases between. The CDR3 runs to 13 residues. Germline assignment: CDR1 SGHTA and CDR2 FQGTGA. CDR3 in amino acids: CASSLTGTSEAFF. The CDR3 DNA follows: TGTGCCAGCAGCTTGACGGGGACCAGTGAAGCTTTCTTT.

V usage is TRBV6-5 and J usage is TRBJ1-2; D gene ambiguous. Trimming took 0 bases from V and 2 from J, leaving 7 bases between them. The CDR3 contains 14 residues. Per germline, CDR1 MNHEY and CDR2 SVGAGI. CDR3 bases: TGTGCCAGCAGTTACTCGGCTGGAAACTATGGCTACACCTTC. Translating it yields CASSYSAGNYGYTF.

The chain links TRBV28 to TRBJ2-7, with 7 bases fitting TRBD2. The CDR3 loop spans 17 amino acids. After removal of 5 bases from V and 3 bases from J, the junction contained 16 bases not matched to a gene. From germline, CDR1 is MDHEN and CDR2 SYDVKM. The chain's CDR3 is CASSGSGGTPKGYEQYF. CDR3 bases: TGTGCCAGCAGTGGGTCGGGAGGTACACCAAAAGGCTACGAGCAGTACTTC.

The V and J genes are TRBV5-1 and TRBJ2-2; 14 positions agree with TRBD2. The V gene end was trimmed by 3 bases and the J gene end by 5 bases; junction bases not matched to a gene: 6. The CDR3 spans 17 residues. The V gene's germline CDR1 is SGHRS and CDR2 YFSETQ. The CDR3 region has the DNA TGCGCCAGCAGCTCGGGACTAGCGGGAGATGTAACCGGGGAGCTGTTTTTT. This encodes CASSSGLAGDVTGELFF.

The gene calls are TRBV19 and TRBJ1-2; D might be TRBD1 (6 bases). V was clipped by 7 bases and J by 0 bases, with 15 bases between them. The CDR3 loop spans 15 amino acids. CDR1 LNHDA and CDR2 SQIVND come from the germline V gene (reference sequence). The chain's CDR3 is CASNPTQGSNYGYTF. Written as DNA, the CDR3 is TGTGCCAGTAACCCTACACAGGGCTCTAACTATGGCTACACCTTC.

V gene TRBV20-1 combines with J gene TRBJ1-1, with no clear D. V dropped 0 bases and J dropped 5 bases, with 4 bases sitting between them. The CDR3 runs 11 residues. Germline CDR1 DFQATT, CDR2 SNEGSKA (reference sequence). The chain's CDR3 is CSARDVTEAFF. CDR3 nucleotides: TGCAGTGCTAGAGACGTGACTGAAGCTTTCTTT.

The chain is built from TRBV7-9 and TRBJ1-1; D is possibly TRBD1 (5 bases). Germline CDR1 reads SEHNR; CDR2 reads FQNEAQ (reference sequence). There are 16 residues in the CDR3. V was pared by 0 bases and J by 5 bases, with 16 bases between. CDR3 in amino acids: CASSLALGGFGTEAFF. In DNA, the CDR3 is TGTGCCAGCAGCTTAGCGTTGGGGGGTTTTGGGACTGAAGCTTTCTTT.